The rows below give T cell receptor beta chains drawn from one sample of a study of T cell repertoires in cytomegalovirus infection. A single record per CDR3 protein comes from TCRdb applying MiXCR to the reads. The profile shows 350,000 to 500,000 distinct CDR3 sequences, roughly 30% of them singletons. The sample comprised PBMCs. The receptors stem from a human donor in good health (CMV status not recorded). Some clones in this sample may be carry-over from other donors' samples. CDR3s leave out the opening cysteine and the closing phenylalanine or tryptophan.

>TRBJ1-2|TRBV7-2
ASSLSGQPIYGYT
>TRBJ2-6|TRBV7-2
ASSFSNSGANVLT
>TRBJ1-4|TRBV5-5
ASSSVTGGEKLF
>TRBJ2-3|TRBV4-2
ASRSGTSGSYTQY
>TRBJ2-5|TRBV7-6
ASSLGAGGLETQY
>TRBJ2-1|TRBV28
ASSLDRDPSINEQF
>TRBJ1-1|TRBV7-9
ASSPRRRGGTEAF
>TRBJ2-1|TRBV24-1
ATSATSGGFHNEQF
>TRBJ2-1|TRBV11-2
ASSLGGGRTF
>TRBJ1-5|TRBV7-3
ASSLPGTGFGDQPQH
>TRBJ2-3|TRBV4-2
ASSHREGNADTQY
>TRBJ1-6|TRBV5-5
ASSLRDNRAASPLH
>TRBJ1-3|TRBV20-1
SARAGRNSGNTIY
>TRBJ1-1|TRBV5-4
ASSFTRGLNTEAF
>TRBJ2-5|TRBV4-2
ASSWESSETQY
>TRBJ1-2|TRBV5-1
ASSFTPGTNGYT
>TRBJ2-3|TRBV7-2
ASSLVAGGPSDTQY
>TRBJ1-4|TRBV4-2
ASSQVEAGSGKLF
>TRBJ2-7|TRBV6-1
ASSVSGTPTSYEQY
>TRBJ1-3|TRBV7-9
ASSLAPGRPGKTIY
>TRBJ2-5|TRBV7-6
ASVAQETQY
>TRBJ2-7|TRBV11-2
ASSLNRGHRQY
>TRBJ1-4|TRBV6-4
ASRRKLF
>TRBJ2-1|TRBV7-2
ASSLIAVSSYNEQF
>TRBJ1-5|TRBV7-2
ASSLAPGGGGNQPQH
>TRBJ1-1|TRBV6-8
ASGYGSPNTEAF
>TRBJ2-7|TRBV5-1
ASSLRQGPYEQY
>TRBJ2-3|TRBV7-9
ASRSGGRTDTQY
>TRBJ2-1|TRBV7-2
ASTKTAVNEQF
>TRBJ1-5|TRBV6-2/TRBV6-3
ASSYSALKGPFRSQPQH
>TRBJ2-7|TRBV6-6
ASSRFGDRGFNEQY
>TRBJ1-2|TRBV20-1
SASRGTGSIYGYT
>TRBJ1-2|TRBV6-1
ASSVTLPGQGAVGYGYT
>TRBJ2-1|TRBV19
ASSRDRGDEQF
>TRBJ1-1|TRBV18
ASSPQAATNTEAF
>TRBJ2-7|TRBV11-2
ASSLASIRGPYEQY
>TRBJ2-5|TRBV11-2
ASSQGHLSQETQY
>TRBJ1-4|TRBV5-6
ASSPRTGEQNEKLF
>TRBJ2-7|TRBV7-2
ASSHYSPRTGLRFYEQY
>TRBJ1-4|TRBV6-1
ASSQGQGSEKLF
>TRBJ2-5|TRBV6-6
ASRLIAGRETQY
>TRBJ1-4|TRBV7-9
ASSLTGTNEKLF
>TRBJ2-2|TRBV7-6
ASSEGQGARELF
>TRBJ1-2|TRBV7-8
ASSLNIWDKNYGYT
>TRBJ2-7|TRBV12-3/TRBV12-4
ASCSSSDERY
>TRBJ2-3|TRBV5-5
ASSPMRTGGPDTQY
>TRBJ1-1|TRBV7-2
ASSLMRGTEAF
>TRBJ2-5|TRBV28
ASSQGLPGGQY
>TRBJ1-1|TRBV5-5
ASSLAAPGNTEAF